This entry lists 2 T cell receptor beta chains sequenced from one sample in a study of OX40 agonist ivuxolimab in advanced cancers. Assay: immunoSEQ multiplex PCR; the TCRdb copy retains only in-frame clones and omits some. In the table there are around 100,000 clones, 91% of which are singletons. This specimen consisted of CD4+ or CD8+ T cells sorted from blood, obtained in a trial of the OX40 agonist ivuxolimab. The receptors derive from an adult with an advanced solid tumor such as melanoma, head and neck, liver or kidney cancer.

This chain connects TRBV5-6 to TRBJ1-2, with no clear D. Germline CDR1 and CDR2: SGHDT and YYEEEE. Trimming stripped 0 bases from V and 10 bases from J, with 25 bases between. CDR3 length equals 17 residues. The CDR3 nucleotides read TGTGCCAGCAGCTTGGGAGGGCCGCAGGCCGGGAGGATGGACTACACCTTC. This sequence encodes CASSLGGPQAGRMDYTF.

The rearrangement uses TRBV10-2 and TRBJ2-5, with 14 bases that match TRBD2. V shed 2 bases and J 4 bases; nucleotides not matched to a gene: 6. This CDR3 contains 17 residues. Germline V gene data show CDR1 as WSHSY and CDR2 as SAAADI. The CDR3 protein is CASSEIPGTSGRETQYF. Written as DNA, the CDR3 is TGCGCCAGCAGTGAGATCCCCGGGACTAGCGGGAGAGAGACCCAGTACTTC.